This passage covers 22 T cell receptor beta chains from one sample sequenced in a study of blood T cell repertoires in COVID-19. The data were produced by immunoSEQ multiplex PCR, yet TCRdb's version contains in-frame clones alone and is incomplete. The profile covers some 160,000 clones, with more than 65% appearing a single time and roughly a tenth taken by the ten largest. The sequenced material came from peripheral blood. Receptor source: a man in his 70s with active or convalescent COVID-19.

Only a few counts were recorded for this clone. This chain uses TRBV18 with TRBJ1-2, with a weak D call TRBD1 (5 bases). The CDR3 covers 14 residues. Germline V gene lookup returns CDR1 KGHSH and CDR2 LQKENI. Trimming stripped 5 bases from V and 1 base from J, with 11 bases between. The CDR3 DNA sequence: TGTGCCAGCTCAGCGAAGACAGATAACTATGGCTACACCTTC. It codes for CASSAKTDNYGYTF.

The CDR3, as DNA: TGTGCCAGCAGTGTCGGTGGCGGCGGGAGGGCCGGCAGCACAGATACGCAGTATTTT. Its translation: CASSVGGGGRAGSTDTQYF. The rearrangement links TRBV2 to TRBJ2-3, with 9 bases fitting TRBD2. Trimming cost V 4 bases and J 0 bases; bases outside gene matches: 14. The CDR3 runs 19 residues. CDR1 SNHLY and CDR2 FYNNEI come from the germline V gene.

The count of this clone is one. The V call is TRBV5-1, the J call TRBJ1-1; 7 bases match TRBD1. Germline V gene sequence: CDR1 SGHRS, CDR2 YFSETQ. The CDR3 loop spans 15 amino acids. The V gene end was trimmed by 3 bases and the J gene end by 4 bases; junction bases not matched to a gene: 9. As DNA, the CDR3 is TGCGCCAGCAGCTGGGAACAGGGGAAGCCCACTGAAGCTTTCTTT. This encodes CASSWEQGKPTEAFF. Filled out from reference TRBV5-1 and TRBJ1-1, the complete variable domain reads KAGVTQTPRYLIKTRGQQVTLSCSPISGHRSVSWYQQTPGQGLQFLFEYFSETQRNKGNFPGRFSGRQFSNSRSEMNVSTLELGDSALYLCASSWEQGKPTEAFFGQGTRLTVV.

The V call is TRBV6-5, the J call TRBJ2-7; 8 bases agree with TRBD1. Germline V CDR1 and CDR2: MNHEY, SVGAGI. The ends lost 6 bases at V and 3 bases at J; junction bases unmatched: 4. This CDR3 is built from 13 residues. The CDR3 DNA is TGTGCCAGCAGCCGGGACAGGAACTACGAGCAGTACTTC. Translation: CASSRDRNYEQYF.

The chain employs TRBV3-1 (or the pseudogene TRBV3-2) and TRBJ2-7, with 11 positions matching TRBD2. The CDR3 totals 13 residues. Per germline, CDR1 LGHDT and CDR2 YNNKEL (reference sequence). V dropped 2 bases and J dropped 9; count of bases not matched to a gene: 3. In nucleotides, the CDR3 is TGTGCCAGCAGCCAACTAGCGGGAGGCGGGCAGTACTTC. This codes for CASSQLAGGGQYF.

This rearrangement joins TRBV28 to TRBJ2-1, with 8 bases matching TRBD2. J gave up 9 bases and V 4 bases, and 14 bases lay outside the gene matches. Germline CDR1 and CDR2: MDHEN and SYDVKM. The CDR3 is 16 amino acids. The CDR3 bases are TGTGCCAGCAGTTCCCCGGGAGGGAACGGGGGAGGTGAGCAGTTCTTC. Translation gives CASSSPGGNGGGEQFF.

The chain recombines TRBV4-3 with TRBJ2-7; D perhaps matches TRBD1 (6 bases). Germline CDR1 LGHNA, CDR2 YSLEER. The CDR3 totals 13 residues. V was shortened by 2 bases and J by 7 bases, with 12 bases between the two germline ends. The CDR3 loop is CASSQSTQGEQYF. DNA for the CDR3: TGCGCCAGCAGCCAATCTACCCAGGGGGAGCAGTACTTC.

The chain links TRBV27 to TRBJ2-1; D ambiguous. This CDR3 spans 16 amino acids. Per the germline V gene, CDR1 is MNHEY and CDR2 is SMNVEV (reference sequence). The V end was cut by 0 bases, the J end by 0 bases, with 9 bases between. The CDR3 loop is CASSLSSVASYNEQFF. The CDR3, as DNA: TGTGCCAGCAGTTTATCTTCAGTTGCCTCCTACAATGAGCAGTTCTTC.

This chain joins TRBV7-2 and TRBJ1-1, with TRBD1 matching over 9 bases. Trimming took 4 bases from V and 5 from J; bases not matched to a gene: 11. In germline, CDR1 is SGHTA, CDR2 FQGNSA. This CDR3 spans 16 amino acids. CDR3 sequence (DNA): TGTGCCAGCAGCTACCGGACAGGGGCGCTTTTGACTGAAGCTTTCTTT. Amino acids: CASSYRTGALLTEAFF.

The rearrangement joins TRBV6-5 to TRBJ2-5; 10 bases fit TRBD1. The V gene end was trimmed by 6 bases and the J gene end by 4 bases; junction bases not matched to a gene: 2. Germline-derived CDR1 and CDR2 are MNHEY and SVGAGI. The CDR3 length is 13 residues. This CDR3 is CASRGTGVETQYF. The CDR3 DNA reads TGTGCCAGCAGAGGGACAGGGGTAGAGACCCAGTACTTC.

The chain has TRBV5-5 and TRBJ1-2; 8 nucleotides match TRBD1. Trimming took 4 bases from V and 5 from J; bases not matched to a gene: 4. The CDR3 totals 13 residues. Germline V gene sequence: CDR1 SGHKS, CDR2 YYEKEE (reference sequence). CDR3 in amino acids: CASSATGGYGYTF. DNA for the CDR3: TGTGCCAGCAGCGCTACAGGGGGATATGGCTACACCTTC.

V gene TRBV11-2 combines with J gene TRBJ2-7; D might be TRBD1 (6 bases). The length of the CDR3 is 15 residues. Between the trimmed V and J ends, which lost 5 bases and 2 bases, there was a span of 16 bases. Germline loops: CDR1 SGHAT, CDR2 FQNNGV. The CDR3, as DNA: TGTGCCAGCAGCCCAACAGCCGGGACAACCTACGAGCAGTACTTC. It encodes CASSPTAGTTYEQYF.

The chain recombines TRBV30 with TRBJ2-3; tentatively, D is TRBD1 (5 bases). Germline-derived CDR1 and CDR2 are GTSNPN and SVGIG (reference sequence). This CDR3 region has 15 residues. The V end was cut by 1 base, the J end by 0 bases, with 11 bases between. The CDR3 coding sequence is TGTGCCTGGAGTGAGGGGCTGGGGAGCACAGATACGCAGTATTTT. Amino acids: CAWSEGLGSTDTQYF. Supplemented by reference TRBV30 and TRBJ2-3, the full variable domain reads SQTIHQWPATLVQPVGSPLSLECTVEGTSNPNLYWYRQAAGRGLQLLFYSVGIGQISSEVPQNLSASRPQDRQFILSSKKLLLSDSGFYLCAWSEGLGSTDTQYFGPGTRLTVL.

This clone was picked up one time. This chain uses TRBV7-8 with TRBJ2-1; 13 bases map to TRBD2. The CDR3 has 14 residues. The germline CDR1 and CDR2 sequences are SGHVS and FQNEAQ. V lost 7 bases and J lost 10; bases outside the gene matches: 7. The CDR3 DNA reads as TGTGCCAGCAACCCGGGACTAGCGGGACGGGAGCAGTTCTTC. It translates to CASNPGLAGREQFF. The full variable domain, its missing parts supplied by reference TRBV7-8 and TRBJ2-1, is GAGVSQSPRYKVAKRGQDVALRCDPISGHVSLFWYQQALGQGPEFLTYFQNEAQLDKSGLPSDRFFAERPEGSVSTLKIQRTQQEDSAVYLCASNPGLAGREQFFGPGTRLTVL.

The chain joins TRBV7-2 to TRBJ2-2, with 10 bases aligning to TRBD1. This CDR3 spans 16 amino acids. The germline CDR1 and CDR2 sequences are SGHTA and FQGNSA. Germline trimming cut 5 bases from V and 6 bases from J; bases unmatched to any gene: 9. In DNA, the CDR3 is TGTGCCAGCAGCCCGCGCGGGACAGGGGATCCCGGGGAGCTGTTTTTT. Its translation: CASSPRGTGDPGELFF.

The chain recombines TRBV7-8 with TRBJ2-7, with D hard to call. The V gene's germline CDR1 is SGHVS and CDR2 FQNEAQ. The V gene lost 1 base and the J gene lost 0 bases, with 7 bases spanning the gap. This CDR3 contains 14 residues. The DNA of the CDR3 is TGTGCCAGCAGCTTAGAAGCGAACTCCTACGAGCAGTACTTC. This encodes CASSLEANSYEQYF.

This clone was observed once. Here the CDR3 reads CASSLTTGGWNEQFF. CDR3 sequence (DNA): TGTGCCAGCAGCTTAACGACAGGGGGCTGGAATGAGCAGTTCTTC. This rearrangement joins TRBV7-9 to TRBJ2-1; the match to TRBD1 covers 10 bases. Germline CDR1 reads SEHNR; CDR2 reads FQNEAQ (reference sequence). The CDR3 consists of 15 residues. V lost 2 bases, J lost 7 bases, and 5 bases stayed unmatched.

The chain employs TRBV7-9 and TRBJ1-2; D gene ambiguous. The CDR3 is 15 residues long. CDR1 is SEHNR and CDR2 is FQNEAQ in the germline V gene (reference sequence). Trimming removed 4 bases at V and 4 bases at J, with 16 bases between. The CDR3 spells CASSSEGGRLYGYTF. CDR3 nucleotides: TGTGCCAGCAGCTCCGAGGGAGGACGCCTCTATGGCTACACCTTC.

A note on this clone: Other DNA sequences in this specimen translate into the identical CDR3. The chain carries TRBV27 and TRBJ1-5; tentative D call: TRBD1 (6 bases). Germline V gives CDR1 MNHEY, CDR2 SMNVEV (reference sequence). CDR3 size: 14 residues. The V end lost 3 bases, the J end lost 7 bases, and 13 bases lay between the germline ends. The CDR3 sequence is CASSLGGARQPQHF. DNA for the CDR3: TGTGCCAGCAGTTTGGGGGGGGCTCGGCAGCCCCAGCATTTT.

This clone was seen only once. The rearrangement uses TRBV19 and TRBJ1-4; D is unclear. This CDR3 has 15 amino acids. The germline V and J ends were trimmed by 7 bases and 6 bases, with 18 bases remaining between them. The V gene's germline CDR1 is LNHDA and CDR2 SQIVND (reference sequence). The CDR3 region has the DNA TGTGCCAGTACCAGCTCGGGAGGGCTGGATGAAAAACTGTTTTTT. This sequence encodes CASTSSGGLDEKLFF.

This clone was counted a few times. The genes are TRBV24-1 and TRBJ2-5; possibly TRBD1 for D (6 bases). V was pared by 9 bases and J by 9 bases, with 22 bases between. The CDR3 has 14 residues. CDR1 KGHDR and CDR2 SFDVKD come from the germline V gene. CDR3 sequence (DNA): TGTGCCACCGGCCATCAGGGGAGAGTTTTCGCCCAGTACTTC. This gives the protein CATGHQGRVFAQYF.

The V call is TRBV6-2 or TRBV6-3, the J call TRBJ2-3, with TRBD1 matching over 7 bases. The CDR3 spans 14 residues. Per germline, CDR1 MNHEY and CDR2 SVGEGT. V shed 6 bases, J shed 4 bases, and the junction held 7 bases outside the gene matches. The CDR3 is CASSRIQGSDTQYF. CDR3 nucleotides: TGTGCCAGCAGCCGTATACAGGGGTCAGATACGCAGTATTTT.